The 6 T cell receptor beta chains reported below all come from one sample, sequenced in a study of T cell repertoires in cytomegalovirus infection (dated by TCRdb to about 2019). Their specific antigens are unknown. The reads were generated on an Illumina HiSeq 1500. TCRdb's own reprocessing of the public reads used fastp at Q25 and MiXCR and kept productive beta chains. Every CDR3 protein is listed once, alongside the most common genes and DNA of its rows. This sample gives about 60,000 distinct CDR3 sequences in total; around 30% of them show up just once. Jointly, the top ten make up about three quarters of the sample. The sample comprised PBMCs, sequenced either directly or after in vitro stimulation (not recorded which). The receptors derive from a human donor in good health (CMV status not recorded). Some clones in this sample may be carry-over from other donors' samples.

The CDR3 sequence: CASSLRGALGTDTQYF. The CDR3 coding sequence is TGTGCCAGCAGTTTACGTGGGGCTTTGGGGACAGATACGCAGTATTTT. This sequence joins TRBV27 and TRBJ2-3; TRBD1 might be the D (5 bases). The CDR3 spans 16 residues. Deletions cut 2 bases from V and 3 bases from J, with 15 bases between. Germline lookup yields CDR1 MNHEY and CDR2 SMNVEV (reference sequence).

The chain employs TRBV7-2 and TRBJ1-6, with TRBD1 as a possible D gene (6 bases). This CDR3 region has 16 residues. CDR1 SGHTA and CDR2 FQGNSA come from the germline V gene. With 1 base removed from V and 5 bases from J, the gap between germline ends came to 12 bases. In nucleotides, the CDR3 is TGTGCCAGCAGCTTAGTGGGGGCGCGTCATAATTCACCCCTCCACTTT. Translated, it gives CASSLVGARHNSPLHF.

V is TRBV6-1 and J is TRBJ1-6; D gene ambiguous. Germline V gene data show CDR1 as MNHNS and CDR2 as SASEGT. V was shortened by 6 bases and J by 7 bases, with 10 bases between the two germline ends. This CDR3 has 13 amino acids. The CDR3 spells CASSGRANSPLHF. The CDR3 DNA reads as TGTGCCAGCAGCGGGAGAGCAAATTCACCCCTCCACTTT.

The chain couples TRBV4-3 to TRBJ2-2, with a tentative D call TRBD2 (6 bases). Germline loops: CDR1 LGHNA, CDR2 YSLEER. Trimming stripped 3 bases from V and 4 bases from J, with 18 bases between. The CDR3 is 17 residues long. Here the CDR3 DNA reads TGCGCCAGCAGCCAGGCGGGGCCCGGAGAGGGCACCGGGGAGCTGTTTTTT. This encodes CASSQAGPGEGTGELFF.

This clonotype was observed a few times. The chain carries TRBV28 and TRBJ2-2; a weak D match, TRBD1 (6 bases). The CDR3 length is 17 residues. Germline CDR1 MDHEN, CDR2 SYDVKM. V dropped 5 bases and J dropped 3 bases, with 19 bases sitting between them. This CDR3 is CASSLNRVGQDTGELFF. In nucleotides, the CDR3 is TGTGCCAGCAGTCTCAACAGGGTGGGTCAGGACACCGGGGAGCTGTTTTTT.

For the CDR3, the DNA is TGCAGTGCCCTCCGGACAGGGGGCTACGAGCAGTACTTC. Translating it yields CSALRTGGYEQYF. This rearrangement joins TRBV20-1 to TRBJ2-7; 10 positions agree with TRBD1. Germline-derived CDR1 and CDR2 are DFQATT and SNEGSKA (reference sequence). J was trimmed by 3 bases and V by 6 bases; bases with no gene match: 5. The CDR3 is made up of 13 amino acids.